The subject of this entry is one T cell receptor (beta chain). Its antigen specificity is not known. Per-nucleotide qualities are absent, and no much larger clonotype sits a single base away. The source of the sample is a study of shared clonotypes between healthy human individuals (TCRdb year 2020). Describing the broader study: The cohort included three men and a couple of women between 18 and 49 years of age. For each donor, CD4 naive and CD4 memory were each given three plates, CD8 naive was given two plates, and CD8 memory was given one plate. To estimate repertoire size and how much clonotype sharing occurs between individuals, the study deeply sequenced the blood TCR repertoires of about five healthy adults. To increase sequencing depth and limit assay-specific biases, TCR repertoire library preparation and sequencing were carried out by different laboratories using diverse techniques. Per donor, leukapheresis produced somewhere between about 0.9 and 9.5 billion PBMCs.

Using the deep immunoSEQ assay, multiplex PCR amplified TCR CDR3 regions from genomic DNA. Genomic DNA extracted from each cell subset was distributed evenly over all wells of several immunoSEQ 96-well plates, and each plate served as one replicate. For sorted subsets, around 200 ng genomic DNA, equal to tens of thousands of T cell genomes, was loaded into each replicate PCR. Purified libraries were measured with a Qubit 3.0 fluorometer, size-checked on a Bioanalyzer 2100, and measured again with the KAPA Library Quantification kit. Each immunoSEQ 96-well plate was sequenced on its own single-read 150-cycle Illumina NextSeq 550 flow cell. Turning to the authors' computational methods: The immunoSEQ output contained only junctional sequences without quality scores, so filtering could not match that applied to full-length reads. To assign V/J genes and CDR3, sequences were annotated against IMGT germline references using PyIR, a Python wrapper for IgBLAST v1.9. Reads were removed for weak V/J assignments (E-value above 1e-6), missing CDR3, stop codons, out-of-frame junctions, or ambiguous translated residues. V3J clonotypes were defined by identical inferred V gene, J gene, and CDR3 amino acid sequence. To compute the percentage overlap between repertoires, the number of shared unique clonotypes was divided by the size of the smaller repertoire. Richness of each repertoire was evaluated using RTK rarefaction, the Chao1 estimator, and Recon v2.1 estimates of unobserved clonotypes. Generation probabilities for all TCRbeta clonotypes obtained by the gDNA method from several donors were computed using OLGA. Imported from immuneACCESS, the table was reduced by TCRdb to in-frame sequences with V and J called. These copies leave out some clones; in studies compared against another copy, an unresolved V gene accounts for under half, and the cause of the remainder is not known. V, J and clone size reflect that table, while D and trimming were determined from the DNA. The sample table lists under 300,000 clones, under 80% of them with a count of one. The ten largest clonotypes hold 8.5% to 14% of the sample.

The donors were healthy, HIV-negative adults who had no recently reported acute infections or vaccinations. Only Caucasian adults living in Nashville, Tennessee, USA were represented among the donors. Magnetic negative selection was used to enrich CD4+ T cells, after which naive cells were positively selected on CD45RA and the negative fraction became the memory subset. Blood was collected by leukapheresis, and PBMCs were isolated by Ficoll-Histopaque density gradient centrifugation and then cryopreserved in liquid nitrogen vapor phase. Analytical flow cytometry was used to check the purity and quantity of each magnetically sorted T cell population. Genomic DNA was isolated from every sorted fraction and measured by UV absorbance on a Nanodrop 2000c. On the study overall, not on this receptor specifically: Pairwise subsampling led to the expectation that sequencing depth would affect the degree of clonotype sharing among donors. Rarefaction of sorted-subset datasets indicated incomplete sequencing despite the large sequencing depth. Only blood was sampled, and tissue TCR repertoires likely differ from those in blood. The genetic and exposure-history diversity represented was limited by the small number of donors. Clonotypes shared by all four sorted-subset donors showed higher generation probabilities than non-shared clonotypes. Naive subsets generally had larger estimated clonotype richness than memory subsets. Sharing across a few donors was observed for roughly 5% of naive CD4, over 3% of naive CD8, 2% to 2.5% of memory CD4, and roughly 0.4% of memory CD8 clonotypes.

The CDR3 measures 12 amino acids from cysteine to phenylalanine. CDR3 DNA is the only sequence kept; it has 36 bases, read in frame from the first base. CDR1 and CDR2 are drawn from the germline V gene: SGHRS, YFSETQ. V and J lose 0 bases and 9 bases, and a span of 7 bases separates them. The source is a man aged 25-45 years in good health. Material: memory CD4+ T cells sorted from blood. The cell subset or site label, as the study defines it: CD45RA-negative fraction. The V and J genes are TRBV5-1 and TRBJ2-1; no D segment can be confidently identified. The nucleotide sequence is TGCGCCAGCAGCTTGGCCTGGGGTGAGCAGTTCTTC. The resulting protein is CASSLAWGEQFF.